The 11 T cell receptor beta chains given below trace back to one sample, sequenced in a study of beta chain features in type 1 diabetes. Expressed TCRB transcripts were sequenced because the isolated RNA had all been reverse transcribed beforehand. Measured with immunoSEQ multiplex PCR; TCRdb has only the in-frame clones, and not every one. The table has around 500,000 clones, 11% seen once; the top ten hold about 0.045%. The specimen was naive CD4+ T cells from blood. Every receptor here comes from a woman aged 18-29 years in good health.

This clone was counted a few times. The gene calls are TRBV11-3 and TRBJ2-7; no firm D call. The V end lost 1 base, the J end lost 4 bases, and 8 bases lay between the germline ends. The CDR3 totals 13 residues. Germline V gives CDR1 SGHNT, CDR2 YENEEA. In DNA form, the CDR3 reads TGTGCCAGCAGCTTAGTCCGAGGATACGAGCAGTACTTC. Amino acids: CASSLVRGYEQYF.

This clone was observed a few times. This chain links TRBV5-1 with TRBJ2-7, with 7 bases identical to TRBD1. The CDR3 is made up of 16 amino acids. Germline values: CDR1 SGHRS, CDR2 YFSETQ. V shed 0 bases, J shed 4 bases, and the junction held 10 bases outside the gene matches. CDR3 DNA: TGCGCCAGCAGCTTGGAGTTCCGGACAGGACCGTACGAGCAGTACTTC. Amino acid sequence: CASSLEFRTGPYEQYF.

V usage is TRBV7-2 and J usage is TRBJ1-1; D possibly corresponds to TRBD1 (6 bases). CDR1 SGHTA and CDR2 FQGNSA come from the germline V gene. CDR3 length equals 15 residues. V lost 4 bases to trimming and J lost 6 bases, with 18 bases between them. CDR3 nucleotide sequence: TGTGCCAGCAGCTACAGGGCTTTTAAAATCCCTGAAGCTTTCTTT. Amino acids: CASSYRAFKIPEAFF.

This sequence joins TRBV7-2 and TRBJ1-2, with 10 bases identical to TRBD1. Germline trimming cut 5 bases from V and 6 bases from J; bases unmatched to any gene: 6. Germline lookup yields CDR1 SGHTA and CDR2 FQGNSA. The CDR3 covers 14 residues. CDR3 region: CASSIRQGADGYTF. Written as DNA, the CDR3 is TGTGCCAGCAGCATTAGACAGGGGGCTGATGGCTACACCTTC. The complete variable domain, with remaining parts taken from reference TRBV7-2 and TRBJ1-2, reads GAGVSQSPSNKVTEKGKDVELRCDPISGHTALYWYRQSLGQGLEFLIYFQGNSAPDKSGLPSDRFSAERTGGSVSTLTIQRTQQEDSAVYLCASSIRQGADGYTFGSGTRLTVV.

The CDR3: CASSSGQPRETQYF. The DNA for the CDR3 is TGTGCCAGCAGCTCCGGACAGCCCCGAGAGACCCAGTACTTC. V gene TRBV7-3 combines with J gene TRBJ2-5; tentatively, D is TRBD1 (6 bases). This CDR3 comprises 14 residues. The germline V gene encodes CDR1 SGHTA and CDR2 FQGTGA. Trimming pared 4 bases from V and 4 bases from J, leaving 13 bases between.

The chain employs TRBV19 and TRBJ2-3; D gene ambiguous. The germline V gene encodes CDR1 LNHDA and CDR2 SQIVND (reference sequence). Trimming left V 6 bases short and J 2 bases short, with 12 bases between. CDR3 length: 14 amino acids. CDR3 sequence (DNA): TGTGCCAGTAGAACTCAGCTGTACACAGATACGCAGTATTTT. This sequence encodes CASRTQLYTDTQYF.

This clone was recorded a few times. The chain couples TRBV29-1 to TRBJ2-5; 7 bases match TRBD2. Trimming cost V 2 bases and J 4 bases; bases outside gene matches: 7. Germline-derived CDR1 and CDR2 are SQVTM and ANQGSEA. The CDR3 is made up of 14 amino acids. The CDR3 loop reads CSVEFGGVRETQYF. CDR3 coding DNA: TGCAGCGTTGAATTTGGGGGGGTGAGAGAGACCCAGTACTTC.

This rearrangement joins TRBV18 to TRBJ2-1, with D possibly being TRBD1 or TRBD2 (5 bases each). This CDR3 comprises 15 residues. Between the trimmed V and J ends, which lost 1 base and 9 bases, there was a span of 16 bases. Germline V gene sequence: CDR1 KGHSH, CDR2 LQKENI. CDR3 DNA sequence: TGTGCCAGCTCACCACGGGACCCCTCTGTAAGTGAGCAGTTCTTC. Amino acids: CASSPRDPSVSEQFF.

This chain uses TRBV19 with TRBJ2-3, with D tentatively TRBD1 or TRBD2 (6 bases each). Trimming pared 3 bases from V and 4 bases from J, leaving 17 bases between. The germline V gene encodes CDR1 LNHDA and CDR2 SQIVND (reference sequence). The CDR3 is 16 residues long. CDR3 DNA: TGTGCCAGTAGTATCTCCCTTTCGGGGGCCTCAGATACGCAGTATTTT. It encodes CASSISLSGASDTQYF.

The rearrangement links TRBV9 to TRBJ2-1; either TRBD1 or TRBD2 may fit D (5 bases each). The V gene lost 0 bases and the J gene lost 6 bases, with 7 bases spanning the gap. This CDR3 comprises 13 residues. CDR1 is SGDLS and CDR2 is YYNGEE in the germline V gene. This chain's CDR3 is CASSVAGPNEQFF. CDR3 in DNA: TGTGCCAGCAGCGTAGCGGGGCCCAATGAGCAGTTCTTC.

There are a few counts of this clone. J is TRBJ1-1 and V is TRBV5-1; a weak D match, TRBD1 (6 bases). Germline values: CDR1 SGHRS, CDR2 YFSETQ. There are 14 residues in the CDR3. The V gene lost 4 bases and the J gene lost 3 bases, with 13 bases spanning the gap. This chain's CDR3 is CASSRQDRDTEAFF. The DNA of the CDR3 is TGCGCCAGCAGCCGACAGGATAGGGACACTGAAGCTTTCTTT.